This TCR beta chain was observed in a study of blood T cell repertoires in COVID-19. The CDR3 sequence is 16 residues long. Germline V gene data show CDR1 as SGHRS and CDR2 as YFSETQ. The V gene end was trimmed by 0 bases and the J gene end by 6 bases; junction bases not matched to a gene: 10. Libraries were prepared by immunoSEQ multiplex PCR; TCRdb keeps only in-frame clonotypes and omits some of them. The table records 87,000 or so clones, approximately 86% of them present only once. The chain employs TRBV5-1 and TRBJ1-2; 8 nucleotides line up with TRBD1. The specimen was peripheral blood. This receptor was obtained from a woman aged 50 to 60 with active or convalescent COVID-19. The CDR3, as DNA: TGCGCCAGCAGCTTGGTAGAGGTCAGGGGGCTAGATGGCTACACCTTC. Its translation is CASSLVEVRGLDGYTF.